One TCR beta chain is described in this entry. Antigen: not known. The data were taken from a study of T cells in localized non-small cell lung cancer. Study conclusions and caveats: Appearing in adjacent lung were a median about 60 of the top 100 tumor clones.

The method was immunoSEQ multiplex PCR; TCRdb's version includes in-frame clones alone and lacks a portion of them. The table has about 16,000 clones, 90% seen once. Sample: peripheral blood mononuclear cells, taken before any cancer treatment. This TCR was sampled from a woman aged 35 to 70 with stage III lung adenocarcinoma.

The DNA for the CDR3 is TGCGCCAGCAGCCAAGAGGTCCGGGACGGTCTCTATGGCTACACCTTC. It yields the protein CASSQEVRDGLYGYTF. The gene calls are TRBV4-1 and TRBJ1-2, with D tentatively TRBD1 (5 bases). Trimming left V 0 bases short and J 4 bases short, with 15 bases between. This CDR3 has 16 amino acids. CDR1 is MGHRA and CDR2 is YSYEKL in the germline V gene.